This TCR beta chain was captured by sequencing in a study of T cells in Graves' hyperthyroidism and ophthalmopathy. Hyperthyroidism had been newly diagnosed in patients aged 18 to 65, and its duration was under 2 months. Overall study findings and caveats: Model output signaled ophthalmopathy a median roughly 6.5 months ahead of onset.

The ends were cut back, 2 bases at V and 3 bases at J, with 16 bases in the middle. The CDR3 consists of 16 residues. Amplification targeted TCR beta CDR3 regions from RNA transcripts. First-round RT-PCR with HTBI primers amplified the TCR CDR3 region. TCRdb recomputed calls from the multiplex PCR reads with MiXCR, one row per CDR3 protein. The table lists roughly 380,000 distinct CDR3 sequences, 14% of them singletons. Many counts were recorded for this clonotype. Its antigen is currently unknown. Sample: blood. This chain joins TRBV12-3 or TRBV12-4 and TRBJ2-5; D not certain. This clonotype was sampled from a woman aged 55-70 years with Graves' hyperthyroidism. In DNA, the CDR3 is TGTGCCAGCAGTTTATACGCGGCAGCCCCCAAAGAGACCCAGTACTTC. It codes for CASSLYAAAPKETQYF.